The entry that follows covers one T cell receptor (beta chain) sequence. Produced via immunoSEQ multiplex PCR; TCRdb's table is partial and in-frame only. The table has about 210,000 clones, roughly four fifths seen once. This specimen belongs to a study of blood T cell repertoires in COVID-19. Looking at the study overall: PBMCs, B-cell-depleted T cells, or T cells provided the cDNA or gDNA that made up the material.

Researchers sorted participants into cohorts using their self-reported clinical history. Recovery meant two consecutive negative NP/OP PCR tests, professional clearance, or resolved symptoms. CDR3 length: 13 amino acids. With V trimmed by 0 bases and J by 12 bases, 5 bases remained unmatched. The V gene's germline CDR1 is SGHVS and CDR2 FQNEAQ. This TCR was sampled from a man aged 35-49 years who had recovered from COVID-19. The source material was PBMCs or T cells enriched from blood (not recorded which). This chain joins TRBV7-8 and TRBJ1-2, with TRBD1 matching 9 bases. The CDR3: CASSLAGTGSNTF. As DNA, the CDR3 is TGTGCCAGCAGCTTAGCGGGGACAGGGTCGAACACCTTC.